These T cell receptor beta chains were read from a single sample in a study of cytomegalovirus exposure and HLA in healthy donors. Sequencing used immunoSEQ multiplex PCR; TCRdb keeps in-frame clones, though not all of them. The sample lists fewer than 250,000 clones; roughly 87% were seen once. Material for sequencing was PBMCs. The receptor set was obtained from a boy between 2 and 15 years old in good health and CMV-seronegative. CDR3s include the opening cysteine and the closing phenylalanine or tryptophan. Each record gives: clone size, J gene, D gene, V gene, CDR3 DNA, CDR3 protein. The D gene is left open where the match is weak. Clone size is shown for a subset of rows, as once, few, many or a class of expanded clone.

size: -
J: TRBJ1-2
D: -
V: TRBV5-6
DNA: TGTGCCAGCAGCTTGCCCGAAACCCGACAGCTCTATGGCTACACCTTC
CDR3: CASSLPETRQLYGYTF

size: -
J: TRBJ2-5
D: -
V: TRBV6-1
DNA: TGTGCCTTTACCCGAGAAGGAACAGAGCAGCAGTACTTC
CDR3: CAFTREGTEQQYF

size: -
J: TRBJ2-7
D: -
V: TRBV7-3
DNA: TGTGCCAGCAGCCCTGGACAGTCCTACGAGCAGTACTTC
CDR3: CASSPGQSYEQYF

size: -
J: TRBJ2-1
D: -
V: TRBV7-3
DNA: TGTGCCAGCAGCTTACGGGGTGAGCAGTTCTTC
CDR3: CASSLRGEQFF

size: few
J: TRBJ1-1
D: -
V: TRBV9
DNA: TGTGCCAGCAGCGTAGAGAGGTCAACCGAAGCTTTCTTT
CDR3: CASSVERSTEAFF

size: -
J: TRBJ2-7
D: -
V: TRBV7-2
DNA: TGTGCCAGCAGCTTAGCCCCCAGAGGGAGCCTATACGAGCAGTACTTC
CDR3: CASSLAPRGSLYEQYF

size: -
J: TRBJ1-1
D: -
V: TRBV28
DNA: TGTGCCAGCAGGTCCTATTTGAACTTCATGAACACTGAAGCTTTCTTT
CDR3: CASRSYLNFMNTEAFF

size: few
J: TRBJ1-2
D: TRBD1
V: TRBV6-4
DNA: TGTGCCAACCTAGGGACAGGGCACTATGGCTACACCTTC
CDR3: CANLGTGHYGYTF

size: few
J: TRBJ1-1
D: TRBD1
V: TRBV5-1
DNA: TGCGCCAGCAGCCCACAGGGGAGGACTGAAGCTTTCTTT
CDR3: CASSPQGRTEAFF

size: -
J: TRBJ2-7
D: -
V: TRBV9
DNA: TGTGCCAGCAGCGAGGGGACTCCTACCTACGAGCAGTACTTC
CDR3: CASSEGTPTYEQYF

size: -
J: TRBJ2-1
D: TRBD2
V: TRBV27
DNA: TGTGCCAGCAGTTTCTTAGCGGGAGACTTTCCCAATGAGCAGTTCTTC
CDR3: CASSFLAGDFPNEQFF

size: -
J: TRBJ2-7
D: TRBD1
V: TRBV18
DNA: TGTGCCAGCTCACGGGACAGGGGGGACTACGAGCAGTACTTC
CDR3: CASSRDRGDYEQYF

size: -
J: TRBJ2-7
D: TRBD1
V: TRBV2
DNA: TGTGCCAGCAAGACGGACAGGGTCTACGAGCAGTACTTC
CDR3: CASKTDRVYEQYF

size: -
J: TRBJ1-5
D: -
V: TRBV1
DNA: TGCACCAGCAGCCAAGATTGGCAGGGGGCAGATCAGCCCCAGCATTTT
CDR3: CTSSQDWQGADQPQHF

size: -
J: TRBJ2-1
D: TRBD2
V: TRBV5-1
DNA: TGCGCCAGCAGCTTGTACTATCTCCCGGGGGGGTACAATGAGCAGTTCTTC
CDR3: CASSLYYLPGGYNEQFF

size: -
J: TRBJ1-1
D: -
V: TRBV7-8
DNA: TGTGCCAGCAGCTTACCGGCCGGGTACGCCTCTGAAGCTTTCTTT
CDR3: CASSLPAGYASEAFF

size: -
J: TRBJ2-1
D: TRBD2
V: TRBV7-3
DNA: TGTGCCAGCAGCTTAAAGGGCGGCGGGAGGGCCGGGAATGAGCAGTTCTTC
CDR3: CASSLKGGGRAGNEQFF

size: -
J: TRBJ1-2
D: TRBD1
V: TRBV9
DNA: TGTGCCAGCAGCGCCCGGGACAGGGAAGAAGTACTCTATGGCTACACCTTC
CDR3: CASSARDREEVLYGYTF

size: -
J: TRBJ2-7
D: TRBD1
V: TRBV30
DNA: TGTGCCTGGAGTGTAAGGGGACAGGGACGTTCCTACGAGCAGTACTTC
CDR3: CAWSVRGQGRSYEQYF

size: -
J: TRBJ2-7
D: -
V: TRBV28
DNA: TGTGCCAGCAGCCAGGATGCCTACGAGCAGTACTTC
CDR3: CASSQDAYEQYF

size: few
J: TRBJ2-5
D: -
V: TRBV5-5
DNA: TGTGCCAGCAGCAAGGGGAGGGGGGGCCAAGAGACCCAGTACTTC
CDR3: CASSKGRGGQETQYF

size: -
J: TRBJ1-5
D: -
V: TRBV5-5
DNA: TGTGCCAGCAGCTTAGGGGGTGGGAATCAGCCCCAGCATTTT
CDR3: CASSLGGGNQPQHF

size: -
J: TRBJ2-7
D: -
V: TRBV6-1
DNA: TGTGCCAGCAGTCGAGCCCGGACTAACTACGAGCAGTACTTC
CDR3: CASSRARTNYEQYF

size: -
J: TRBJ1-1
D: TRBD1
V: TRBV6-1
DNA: TGTGCCAGCAGTCAGCGGACAGGTGAAGCTTTCTTT
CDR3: CASSQRTGEAFF

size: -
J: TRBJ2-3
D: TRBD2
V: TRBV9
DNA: TGTGCCAGCAGCGTAGCGAGCGGGAGCGCAGATACGCAGTATTTT
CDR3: CASSVASGSADTQYF

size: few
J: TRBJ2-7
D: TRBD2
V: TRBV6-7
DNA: TGTGCCAGCAGTTACTCGAGCCCTGGGACTAGCGGGTCCCCCTACGAGCAGTACTTC
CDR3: CASSYSSPGTSGSPYEQYF

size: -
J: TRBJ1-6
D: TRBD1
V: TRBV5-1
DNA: TGCGCCAGCAGCTTGCCCTCGGGACAGAGAAATTCACCCCTCCACTTT
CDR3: CASSLPSGQRNSPLHF

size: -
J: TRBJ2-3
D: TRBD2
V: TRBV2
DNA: TGTGCCAGCAGTATGACTAGCGGGAGGAGCACAGATACGCAGTATTTT
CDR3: CASSMTSGRSTDTQYF

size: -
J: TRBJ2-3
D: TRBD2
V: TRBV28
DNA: TGTGCCAGCAGTTTAATTGGCGGGGGGGGCACAGATACGCAGTATTTT
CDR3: CASSLIGGGGTDTQYF

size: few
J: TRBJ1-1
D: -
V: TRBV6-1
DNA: TGTGCCAGCAGAAAAGGACTAGGCACTGAAGCTTTCTTT
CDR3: CASRKGLGTEAFF

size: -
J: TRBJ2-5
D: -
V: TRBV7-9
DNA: TGTGCCAGCAGCTTGCCACAGGGAGCGCAAGAGACCCAGTACTTC
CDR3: CASSLPQGAQETQYF

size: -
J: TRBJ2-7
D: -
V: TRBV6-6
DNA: TGTGCCAGCACACAAACCGGGGGGCTCGAGCAGTACTTC
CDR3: CASTQTGGLEQYF

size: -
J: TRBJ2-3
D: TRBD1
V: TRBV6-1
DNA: TGTGCCAGCAGTGAAGCTTGGCAGGGGGCTGCAGCAGATACGCAGTATTTT
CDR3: CASSEAWQGAAADTQYF

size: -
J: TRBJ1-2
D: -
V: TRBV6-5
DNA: TGTGCCAGCAGCCCTCACAGCGGGAATGGCTACACCTTC
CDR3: CASSPHSGNGYTF

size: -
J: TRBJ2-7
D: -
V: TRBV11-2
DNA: TGTGCCAGCAGCTCCGGGGGTCACGGGGGTCTTGACGAGCAGTACTTC
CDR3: CASSSGGHGGLDEQYF

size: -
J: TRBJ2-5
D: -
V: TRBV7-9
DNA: TGTGCCAGCAGCCCGAACACCCAAGAGACCCAGTACTTC
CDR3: CASSPNTQETQYF

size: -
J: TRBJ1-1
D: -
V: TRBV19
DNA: TGTGCCAGTAGCCGGACAGTCACAGAAGCTTTCTTT
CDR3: CASSRTVTEAFF

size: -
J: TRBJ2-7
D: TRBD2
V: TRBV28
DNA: TGTGCCAGCAGTTGGATGCGGGGGACTAGCGGCTACGAGCAGTACTTC
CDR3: CASSWMRGTSGYEQYF

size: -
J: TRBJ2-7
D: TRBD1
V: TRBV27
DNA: TGTGCCAGCAGTTTTCGAGGGAAAGGGGGCTCGATAACCCCCCCCTACGAGCAGTACTTC
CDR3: CASSFRGKGGSITPPYEQYF

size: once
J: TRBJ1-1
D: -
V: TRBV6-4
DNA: TGTGCCAGCAGTCCAGAACTGAACACTGAAGCTTTCTTT
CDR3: CASSPELNTEAFF

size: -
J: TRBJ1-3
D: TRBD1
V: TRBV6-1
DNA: TGTGCCAGCAGTGCCACAGGGGGCGGTGGAAACACCATATATTTT
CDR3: CASSATGGGGNTIYF

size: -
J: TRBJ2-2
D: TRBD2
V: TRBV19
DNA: TGTGCCAGTCGGATTGGACTAGCGGAAGTCACCGGGGAGCTGTTTTTT
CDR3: CASRIGLAEVTGELFF